This T cell receptor (beta chain) was identified during a study of read filtering for tumor transcriptome and immune sequencing. Across the whole study: The cohort had roughly 16 men and approximately 15 women aged roughly 40 to 90, mean roughly 66 years.

This clonotype has ten or more counts. The antigen is unknown. V dropped 5 bases and J dropped 14; count of bases not matched to a gene: 9. There are 13 residues in the CDR3. Germline V lookup: CDR1 SNHLY, CDR2 FYNNEI. The library was built from roughly 400 ng RNA with molecular barcoded adaptors for alpha/delta and beta/gamma chains. TCRdb fed the reads into MiXCR, producing one record per CDR3 protein. Seen here are about 90,000 distinct CDR3 sequences, 9% to 15% observed once, and the top ten hold 15%. General study findings and limits: Without single-read clonotypes, shared clonotype proportions correlated more between IR-seq and RNA-seq. The CD138-negative fraction was mixed bone marrow immune cells, not pure T cells.

The source of this sequence is a donor over 35 with multiple myeloma. The J gene is TRBJ2-1, the V gene TRBV2, with 10 bases matching TRBD2. What was sequenced was a population of CD138-negative cells sorted from bone marrow. The CDR3 protein is CASSTEAGGQEFF. Written as DNA, the CDR3 is TGTGCCAGCAGTACGGAAGCGGGAGGGCAAGAGTTCTTC.